The rows below give T cell receptor beta chains drawn from one sample of a study of cytomegalovirus exposure and HLA in healthy donors. The data were produced by immunoSEQ multiplex PCR, yet TCRdb's version contains in-frame clones alone and is incomplete. The sample includes roughly 90,000 clones, around three quarters of them seen just once. The source material was PBMCs. The receptors stem from a woman in her thirties or forties in good health and CMV-seropositive. Both conserved end residues are part of each CDR3. The order of the fields is V gene, CDR3 protein.

v_gene: TRBV4-2
CDR3aa: CASSSSGRGSYNEQFF

v_gene: TRBV7-2
CDR3aa: CASSSGLAGPTYEQYF

v_gene: TRBV5-4
CDR3aa: CASSFTGGTEAFF

v_gene: TRBV21-1
CDR3aa: CATPLQKRTPISYEQYF

v_gene: TRBV14
CDR3aa: CASSHPAVSSYEQYF

v_gene: TRBV7-9
CDR3aa: CSSSLADRVGQPQHF

v_gene: TRBV5-1
CDR3aa: CASSLVAVGGAGDNEQFF

v_gene: TRBV5-4
CDR3aa: CASSLGGFGETQYF

v_gene: TRBV4-1
CDR3aa: CASSQDRGSRYGYTF

v_gene: TRBV7-9
CDR3aa: CASSSTGAGNTIYF

v_gene: TRBV4-3
CDR3aa: CASSQQRQGRNEQYF

v_gene: TRBV19
CDR3aa: CASSIGQGASPTYEQYF

v_gene: TRBV13
CDR3aa: CASSPSGRHEQFF

v_gene: TRBV7-9
CDR3aa: CASSNPGQGTQYF

v_gene: TRBV7-9
CDR3aa: CASSFGQLSTEAFF

v_gene: TRBV25-1
CDR3aa: CASRPQGTGRETQYF

v_gene: TRBV10-3
CDR3aa: CAISEGLSGAGYTF

v_gene: TRBV7-9
CDR3aa: CASSLASGQGHEKLFF

v_gene: TRBV7-9
CDR3aa: CSSSSGVDTQYF

v_gene: TRBV29-1
CDR3aa: CSVRGPLEQYF

v_gene: TRBV28
CDR3aa: CASSLIIQATNEKLFF

v_gene: TRBV6-5
CDR3aa: CASSRRTVYNEQFF

v_gene: TRBV29-1
CDR3aa: CSVERGGPGYF

v_gene: TRBV29-1
CDR3aa: CSVELLAGDWANVLTF

v_gene: TRBV2
CDR3aa: CASISSLPPYEQYF

v_gene: TRBV7-2
CDR3aa: CASSSGQENSPLHF

v_gene: TRBV28
CDR3aa: CASSWASGYGGYF

v_gene: TRBV7-3
CDR3aa: CASSPWEGAGEQYF

v_gene: TRBV5-1
CDR3aa: CASSLAGGYAEAFF

v_gene: TRBV7-9
CDR3aa: CASSPRARGDTEAFF

v_gene: TRBV7-9
CDR3aa: CASSWTSGSSYNEQFF

v_gene: TRBV27
CDR3aa: CASSPIAGTYNEQFF

v_gene: TRBV5-4
CDR3aa: CASSSSGLNYEQYF

v_gene: TRBV30
CDR3aa: CAWQEGTIYF

v_gene: TRBV7-9
CDR3aa: CAPGGTNLIGELFF

v_gene: TRBV18
CDR3aa: CASSVDRVEAFF

v_gene: TRBV6-4
CDR3aa: CASSETGGTNSPLHF

v_gene: TRBV11-1
CDR3aa: CASSQGLAEASLSYEQYF

v_gene: TRBV4-2
CDR3aa: CASSQESGGSGELFF

v_gene: TRBV5-1
CDR3aa: CASSLQGQGYEQYF

v_gene: TRBV5-1
CDR3aa: CASSQGQQSTNEKLFF

v_gene: TRBV9
CDR3aa: CASSGRMGLPSSYNEQFF

v_gene: TRBV4-1
CDR3aa: CASSHPLAGTGGYEQYF

v_gene: TRBV7-9
CDR3aa: CASESRNNEQFF

v_gene: TRBV21-1
CDR3aa: CALKATRGGAYEQYF

v_gene: TRBV28
CDR3aa: CASSLASLTNSYNEQFF

v_gene: TRBV6-6
CDR3aa: CASSASAGEQYF

v_gene: TRBV5-1
CDR3aa: CASSNRGSGLNTGELFF

v_gene: TRBV7-9
CDR3aa: CASSVGTGLNEQFF

v_gene: TRBV28
CDR3aa: CASSFGGLTDTQYF

v_gene: TRBV14
CDR3aa: CASSQGLAGGFWVDEQFF

v_gene: TRBV5-1
CDR3aa: CASKINPDRVESEQFF

v_gene: TRBV6-5
CDR3aa: CASSYLGHGNSPLHF

v_gene: TRBV7-9
CDR3aa: CASSPYGASGKSYNEQFF